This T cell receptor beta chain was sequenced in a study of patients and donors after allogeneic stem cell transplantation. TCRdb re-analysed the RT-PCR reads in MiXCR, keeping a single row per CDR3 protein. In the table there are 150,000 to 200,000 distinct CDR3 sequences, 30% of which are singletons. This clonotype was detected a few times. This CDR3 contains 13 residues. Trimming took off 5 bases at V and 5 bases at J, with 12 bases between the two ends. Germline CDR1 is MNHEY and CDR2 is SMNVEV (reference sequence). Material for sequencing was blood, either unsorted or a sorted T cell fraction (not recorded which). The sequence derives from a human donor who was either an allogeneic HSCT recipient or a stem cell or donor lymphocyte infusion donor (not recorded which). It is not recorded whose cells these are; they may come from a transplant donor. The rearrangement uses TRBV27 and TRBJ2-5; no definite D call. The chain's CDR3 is CASSPYKEETQYF. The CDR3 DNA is TGTGCCAGCAGTCCCTACAAGGAGGAGACCCAGTACTTC.